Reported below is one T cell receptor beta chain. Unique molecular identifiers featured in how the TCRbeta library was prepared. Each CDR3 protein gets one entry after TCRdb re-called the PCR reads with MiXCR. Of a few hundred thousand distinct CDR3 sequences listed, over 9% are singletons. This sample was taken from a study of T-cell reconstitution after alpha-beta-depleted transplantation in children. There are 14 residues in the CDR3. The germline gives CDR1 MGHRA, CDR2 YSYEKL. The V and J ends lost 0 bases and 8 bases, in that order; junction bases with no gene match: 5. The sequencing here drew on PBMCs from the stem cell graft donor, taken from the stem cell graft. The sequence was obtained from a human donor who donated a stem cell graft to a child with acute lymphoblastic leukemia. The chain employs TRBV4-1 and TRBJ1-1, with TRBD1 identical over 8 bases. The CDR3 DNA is TGCGCCAGCAGCCAAGATGGACAGGGAAGCGAAGCTTTCTTT. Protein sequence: CASSQDGQGSEAFF.